This paragraph reports one TCR beta chain. Its antigen is unknown. Germline CDR1 reads ENHRY; CDR2 reads SYGVKD. Germline trimming cut 8 bases from V and 0 bases from J; bases unmatched to any gene: 6. This CDR3 has 15 residues. The entry originates in a study of shared clonotypes between healthy human individuals. Study in general: Each donor's CD4 naive and CD4 memory cells filled three plates apiece, CD8 naive two, and CD8 memory one. Study observations and caveats: Generation probability values for non-shared clonotypes were lower than those for clonotypes shared by all four donors. Across subsets, estimated richness was generally greater for naive than for memory populations.

Samples underwent the assay at deep level. The assay was immunoSEQ multiplex PCR, and TCRdb's table has in-frame clones only and misses some. Found here are roughly 2.5 million clones, approximately 90% of them singletons; the top ten hold about 0.13%. Sequencing was carried out using naive CD4+ T cells sorted from blood. The sample's subset: CD45RA+ positively selected. The J gene is TRBJ2-7, the V gene TRBV10-3, with 11 bases identical to TRBD2. The sequence was obtained from a man younger than 30 in good health. DNA for the CDR3: TGTGCCATCGGGCAGGGACTAGCGGACTCCTACGAGCAGTACTTC. Amino acid sequence: CAIGQGLADSYEQYF.